These 5 T cell receptor beta chains originate from one sample sequenced in a study of shared clonotypes between healthy human individuals. TCRdb's table, derived via immunoSEQ multiplex PCR, lists solely in-frame clones and lacks some. The repertoire consists of 2 million or so clones, with roughly 94% occurring once and the leading ten covering roughly 0.13%. The specimen was naive CD4+ T cells sorted from blood. Subset specified: CD45RA+ positively selected. Receptors originate from a man younger than 35 in good health.

This chain uses TRBV2 with TRBJ1-1, with D uncertain. The CDR3 is made up of 12 amino acids. Germline V gene lookup returns CDR1 SNHLY and CDR2 FYNNEI. The V end was cut by 8 bases, the J end by 1 base, with 8 bases between. CDR3 loop: CASLRGNTEAFF. In nucleotides, the CDR3 is TGTGCCAGCCTCCGAGGGAACACTGAAGCTTTCTTT.

The chain joins TRBV7-9 to TRBJ2-1; D remains ambiguous. With 6 bases removed from V and 1 base from J, the gap between germline ends came to 10 bases. CDR1 and CDR2 (germline): SEHNR, FQNEAQ (reference sequence). This CDR3 contains 14 residues. CDR3 in amino acids: CASRGTASYNEQFF. For the CDR3, the DNA is TGTGCCAGCAGGGGCACCGCGTCCTACAATGAGCAGTTCTTC. Looking up the rest from reference TRBV7-9 and TRBJ2-1 gives the full variable domain: DTGVSQNPRHKITKRGQNVTFRCDPISEHNRLYWYRQTLGQGPEFLTYFQNEAQLEKSRLLSDRFSAERPKGSFSTLEIQRTEQGDSAMYLCASRGTASYNEQFFGPGTRLTVL.

V usage is TRBV20-1 and J usage is TRBJ2-3, with unresolved D. The CDR3 has 11 amino acids. The ends were cut back, 4 bases at V and 6 bases at J, with 8 bases in the middle. From germline, CDR1 is DFQATT and CDR2 SNEGSKA (reference sequence). Here the CDR3 reads CSANSRDTQYF. CDR3 bases: TGCAGTGCTAATTCACGGGATACGCAGTATTTT.

The genes are TRBV4-3 and TRBJ2-7; 8 bases are a match to TRBD2. CDR3 size: 17 residues. Germline CDR1 LGHNA, CDR2 YSLEER. The ends lost 3 bases at V and 2 bases at J; junction bases unmatched: 12. The CDR3: CASSQQAGVEGAYEQYF. The CDR3 DNA reads TGCGCCAGCAGCCAGCAAGCGGGGGTAGAGGGGGCCTACGAGCAGTACTTC.

As for this clone: Other DNA sequences of this sample code for an identical CDR3. The chain recombines TRBV18 with TRBJ1-5; D gene ambiguous. The length of the CDR3 is 13 residues. V was pared by 2 bases and J by 5 bases, with 7 bases between. Germline V CDR1 and CDR2: KGHSH, LQKENI. CDR3 nucleotides: TGTGCCAGCTCACCATTGAGGGATCAGCCCCAGCATTTT. It codes for CASSPLRDQPQHF.